This T cell receptor beta chain came from a study of PD-1 blockade in classical Hodgkin lymphoma. Profiling relied on immunoSEQ multiplex PCR, and the TCRdb table lists in-frame clones only, not all of them. The data contain around 25,000 clones, 60% to 75% of them seen just once; the ten biggest clones take up less than 20%. The sample's time point: cycle 4 day 1 (C4D1), after five to seven weeks of nivolumab. Each patient experienced a relapse that followed autologous stem cell transplantation, and brentuximab vedotin exposure varied. The CDR3 has 16 residues. V gave up 1 base and J gave up 6 bases, with 19 bases separating them. CDR1 is SGHDT, CDR2 YYEEEE, per germline.

The chain employs TRBV5-6 and TRBJ1-2, with a tentative D call TRBD1 (5 bases). The sample in question was peripheral blood mononuclear cells (PBMCs), obtained before the fourth cycle of nivolumab. The origin of this receptor is a human donor with classical Hodgkin lymphoma. The CDR3 loop reads CASSLLGTAPTDGYTF. The CDR3 bases are TGTGCCAGCAGCTTGTTGGGGACGGCTCCCACGGATGGCTACACCTTC.